Listed here are 31 T cell receptor beta chains from one sample, sequenced in a study of control samples from healthy donors and cancer patients. Method: immunoSEQ multiplex PCR; TCRdb's copy keeps in-frame clones and lacks some. This table holds approximately 100,000 clones, around 85% found once. Sequencing was carried out using blood. These receptors all come from a woman in her forties in good health.

This chain connects TRBV10-3 to TRBJ2-7; D remains unclear. CDR1 ENHRY and CDR2 SYGVKD come from the germline V gene. This CDR3 contains 14 residues. Trimming stripped 2 bases from V and 2 bases from J, with 10 bases between. CDR3 DNA: TGTGCCATCAGTGAGCAGCCAGCGCCCTACGAGCAGTACTTC. Translation gives CAISEQPAPYEQYF.

V gene TRBV4-1 combines with J gene TRBJ2-3, with a weak D call TRBD2 (6 bases). The germline CDR1 and CDR2 sequences are MGHRA and YSYEKL. This CDR3 has 16 residues. Trimming cost V 4 bases and J 4 bases, with 18 bases left between them. Here the CDR3 reads CASSPQSGSGADTQYF. CDR3 coding DNA: TGCGCCAGCAGCCCCCAAAGCGGGTCTGGGGCAGATACGCAGTATTTT.

The count of this clone is one. This sequence joins TRBV4-3 and TRBJ2-7; 7 positions match TRBD1. This CDR3 is 14 amino acids long. CDR1 and CDR2 from the germline V gene are LGHNA and YSLEER. V lost 6 bases and J lost 1; bases outside the gene matches: 6. CDR3 sequence reads: CASSQTTGSYEQYF. The CDR3 bases are TGCGCCAGCAGTCAAACGACAGGGTCCTACGAGCAGTACTTC.

This clone was recorded a few times. CDR3 DNA: TGTGCCAGCAGCCTGACTAGCGGGGCAGCAGATACGCAGTATTTT. It encodes CASSLTSGAADTQYF. This chain joins TRBV7-9 and TRBJ2-3, with 11 bases fitting TRBD2. The CDR3 has 15 residues. Germline V gene data show CDR1 as SEHNR and CDR2 as FQNEAQ (reference sequence). J was trimmed by 4 bases and V by 5 bases; bases with no gene match: 5.

This clone was picked up a small number of times. The J gene is TRBJ1-1, the V gene TRBV6-1; D is undetermined. This CDR3 region has 15 residues. Germline CDR1 MNHNS, CDR2 SASEGT. V lost 2 bases and J 3 bases, leaving 13 bases between the germline ends. The CDR3 loop reads CASSEWAGRHTEAFF. CDR3 DNA sequence: TGTGCCAGCAGTGAATGGGCAGGTAGGCACACTGAAGCTTTCTTT.

The chain combines TRBV6-1 with TRBJ1-1; weak D call: TRBD1 (6 bases). CDR1 MNHNS and CDR2 SASEGT come from the germline V gene. The CDR3 sequence is 15 residues long. The germline V and J ends were trimmed by 2 bases and 3 bases, with 13 bases remaining between them. This chain's CDR3 is CASSEHIRGDTEAFF. DNA of the CDR3: TGTGCCAGCAGTGAACATATAAGGGGGGACACTGAAGCTTTCTTT.

This clone was picked up a small number of times. The chain joins TRBV12-3 or TRBV12-4 to TRBJ2-7; TRBD1 matches 8 bases. J lost 1 base, V lost 5 bases, and 1 base had no gene match. The CDR3 contains 13 residues. The CDR3 is CASSRTGSYEQYF. The CDR3, as DNA: TGTGCCAGCAGTCGGACAGGGTCCTACGAGCAGTACTTC.

In its sample, this clone was seen once. The V call is TRBV11-3, the J call TRBJ1-4; D is unclear. The V gene lost 2 bases and the J gene lost 17 bases, with 18 bases spanning the gap. The CDR3 contains 13 residues. Germline-derived CDR1 and CDR2 are SGHNT and YENEEA. CDR3 protein: CASSLNGQERFFF. CDR3 DNA sequence: TGTGCCAGCAGCTTAAATGGCCAGGAACGGTTTTTTTTT.

The chain has TRBV2 and TRBJ1-1; D possibly corresponds to TRBD1 (6 bases). This CDR3 has 18 amino acids. V shed 6 bases and J shed 1 base, with 24 bases lying between them. Looked up from germline, CDR1 is SNHLY and CDR2 is FYNNEI. The CDR3 loop reads CASSPVGGSEEGNTEAFF. The CDR3, as DNA: TGTGCCAGCAGCCCCGTAGGGGGATCGGAGGAGGGGAACACTGAAGCTTTCTTT.

The chain links TRBV9 to TRBJ1-4; no clear D gene. Trimming cost V 4 bases and J 8 bases, with 9 bases left between them. This CDR3 is 12 amino acids long. Germline V gives CDR1 SGDLS, CDR2 YYNGEE. CDR3 in amino acids: CASSRPGEKLFF. CDR3 sequence (DNA): TGTGCCAGCAGCCGCCCAGGAGAAAAACTGTTTTTT.

The chain combines TRBV9 with TRBJ1-2; D possibly corresponds to TRBD1 (5 bases). This CDR3 is built from 16 residues. V was cut by 3 bases and J by 5 bases, with 20 bases left in between. Germline V gene lookup returns CDR1 SGDLS and CDR2 YYNGEE. This CDR3 reads CASSGGAGFLGYGYTF. CDR3 DNA sequence: TGTGCCAGCAGCGGGGGCGCAGGGTTTTTGGGATATGGCTACACCTTC.

The rearrangement uses TRBV25-1 and TRBJ2-1; TRBD1 matches at 7 bases. The J segment lost 8 bases and the V segment lost 2 bases, leaving 18 bases of the junction unmatched. This CDR3 has 18 residues. Germline values: CDR1 MGHDK, CDR2 SYGVNS. In DNA, the CDR3 is TGTGCCAGCAGTGAAGGGACAGAAACTTGGGCCGGGGCTGATGAGCAGTTCTTC. It is translated as CASSEGTETWAGADEQFF.

This clone was seen a single time. This chain links TRBV7-9 with TRBJ1-3; a weak D match, TRBD1 (5 bases). The germline V gene has CDR1 SEHNR and CDR2 FQNEAQ (reference sequence). Deletions cut 1 base from V and 1 base from J, with 5 bases between. The CDR3 has 14 amino acids. Here the CDR3 reads CASSLGTSGNTIYF. In nucleotides, the CDR3 is TGTGCCAGCAGCTTAGGGACATCTGGAAACACCATATATTTT.

As regards this clone: The same CDR3 is also encoded by other DNA sequences in this sample. V gene TRBV4-3 combines with J gene TRBJ2-3; the match to TRBD2 covers 8 bases. Germline V lookup: CDR1 LGHNA, CDR2 YSLEER. CDR3 length equals 16 residues. V lost 1 base, J lost 3 bases, and 6 bases stayed unmatched. CDR3 sequence (DNA): TGCGCCAGCAGCCAAGTTGGACGGGGGGGAACAGATACGCAGTATTTT. Translated, it gives CASSQVGRGGTDTQYF.

Only a few counts were recorded for this clone. V gene TRBV6-5 combines with J gene TRBJ1-2, with 12 bases fitting TRBD1. J was trimmed by 3 bases and V by 7 bases; bases with no gene match: 6. Looked up from germline, CDR1 is MNHEY and CDR2 is SVGAGI. The length of the CDR3 is 15 residues. This CDR3 reads CASTKGQGAYYGYTF. The CDR3 DNA reads as TGTGCCAGCACCAAGGGACAGGGGGCCTACTATGGCTACACCTTC.

The V and J genes are TRBV19 and TRBJ1-1; TRBD1 is a possible D gene (5 bases). This CDR3 is 15 amino acids long. With 1 base removed from V and 3 bases from J, the gap between germline ends came to 12 bases. Looked up from germline, CDR1 is LNHDA and CDR2 is SQIVND (reference sequence). CDR3 bases: TGTGCCAGTAGTATAGGTCCAGGGTGGGACACTGAAGCTTTCTTT. Translated: CASSIGPGWDTEAFF.

This chain links TRBV6-5 with TRBJ1-5, with D unclear. CDR1 MNHEY and CDR2 SVGAGI come from the germline V gene. The CDR3 runs to 13 residues. V dropped 2 bases and J dropped 6 bases, with 8 bases sitting between them. The CDR3 coding sequence is TGTGCCAGCAGTTACGGGTCGGGTCAGCCCCAGCATTTT. Translation: CASSYGSGQPQHF.

This chain links TRBV4-1 with TRBJ1-4; 11 bases map to TRBD1. CDR1 and CDR2 (germline): MGHRA, YSYEKL. This CDR3 comprises 15 residues. V was clipped by 4 bases and J by 5 bases; unmatched bases: 3. The CDR3 here is CASSPRDRGNEKLFF. Written as DNA, the CDR3 is TGCGCCAGCAGCCCCCGGGACAGGGGGAATGAAAAACTGTTTTTT.

The V call is TRBV3-1 (or the pseudogene TRBV3-2), the J call TRBJ1-4; no firm D call. The CDR3 extends over 13 amino acids. From germline, CDR1 is LGHDT and CDR2 YNNKEL (reference sequence). Trimming removed 4 bases at V and 8 bases at J, with 11 bases between. The CDR3 nucleotides read TGTGCCAGCAGCCTAAAACCATTAGAAAAACTGTTTTTT. Its protein is CASSLKPLEKLFF.

The genes are TRBV7-8 and TRBJ2-3; unclear D gene. This CDR3 spans 15 amino acids. Trimming stripped 5 bases from V and 5 bases from J, with 17 bases between. Germline V gene data show CDR1 as SGHVS and CDR2 as FQNEAQ. The CDR3 protein is CASSPTRSLRDTQYF. The CDR3 DNA follows: TGTGCCAGCAGCCCCACCAGGAGTCTCAGAGATACGCAGTATTTT.

This clone has a single count. The V call is TRBV7-9, the J call TRBJ1-1, with 9 nucleotides matching TRBD1. This CDR3 region has 15 residues. Looked up from germline, CDR1 is SEHNR and CDR2 is FQNEAQ (reference sequence). Trimming took 4 bases from V and 1 from J; bases not matched to a gene: 4. CDR3 nucleotides: TGTGCCAGCAGCTCTAGGACAGGGGAGAACACTGAAGCTTTCTTT. It yields the protein CASSSRTGENTEAFF.

This clone was found once. The chain uses TRBV9 and TRBJ2-3, with 10 bases aligning to TRBD1. J lost 4 bases, V lost 6 bases, and 5 bases had no gene match. The CDR3 spans 14 residues. Germline CDR1 reads SGDLS; CDR2 reads YYNGEE. The CDR3 reads CASKPGQGPDTQYF. As DNA, the CDR3 is TGTGCCAGCAAACCGGGACAGGGGCCAGATACGCAGTATTTT.

This sequence joins TRBV7-2 and TRBJ1-1; D remains ambiguous. Trimming took 0 bases from V and 1 from J, leaving 6 bases between them. CDR3 length: 14 residues. Looked up from germline, CDR1 is SGHTA and CDR2 is FQGNSA. CDR3 DNA: TGTGCCAGCAGCTTAGCTCCTCAGAACACTGAAGCTTTCTTT. It translates to CASSLAPQNTEAFF. The full variable domain, rest sourced from reference TRBV7-2 and TRBJ1-1, is GAGVSQSPSNKVTEKGKDVELRCDPISGHTALYWYRQSLGQGLEFLIYFQGNSAPDKSGLPSDRFSAERTGGSVSTLTIQRTQQEDSAVYLCASSLAPQNTEAFFGQGTRLTVV.

The V and J genes are TRBV5-6 and TRBJ2-7; 10 bases agree with TRBD1. CDR3 length equals 16 residues. The germline CDR1 and CDR2 sequences are SGHDT and YYEEEE. V trimming: 0 bases; J trimming: 5 bases; junction bases outside the gene matches: 8. This chain's CDR3 is CASSLDTGTGVHEQYF. The CDR3 region has the DNA TGTGCCAGCAGCTTGGATACCGGGACAGGGGTCCACGAGCAGTACTTC.

There are a few counts of this clone. V and J are TRBV9 and TRBJ2-3, with 10 bases that match TRBD2. Germline CDR1 reads SGDLS; CDR2 reads YYNGEE. V was pared by 0 bases and J by 6 bases, with 4 bases of the junction left unmatched. CDR3 length: 15 residues. CDR3 in DNA: TGTGCCAGCAGCGTAGGAGGGACTAGCGCTGATACGCAGTATTTT. Its protein product is CASSVGGTSADTQYF.

The sample holds a few counts of this clone. This chain links TRBV29-1 with TRBJ2-1, with 12 bases fitting TRBD2. Germline CDR1 and CDR2: SQVTM and ANQGSEA. CDR3 length: 14 amino acids. J was trimmed by 5 bases and V by 4 bases; bases with no gene match: 3. The CDR3 DNA sequence: TGCAGCGTTGGTAGGACTAGCGGGGACAATGAGCAGTTCTTC. Its translation is CSVGRTSGDNEQFF.

A note on this clone: Other nucleotide sequences in the sample specify the same CDR3. The chain uses TRBV5-6 and TRBJ1-6; TRBD1 might be the D (5 bases). CDR1 and CDR2 (germline): SGHDT, YYEEEE. The CDR3 sequence is 15 residues long. V dropped 4 bases and J dropped 7 bases, with 15 bases sitting between them. The DNA of the CDR3 is TGTGCCAGCAGCCCGCCCCGGGGCGGGAATTCACCCCTCCACTTT. Its protein product is CASSPPRGGNSPLHF.

The V call is TRBV7-9, the J call TRBJ1-2; no reliable D call. Germline loops: CDR1 SEHNR, CDR2 FQNEAQ (reference sequence). With 2 bases removed from V and 2 bases from J, the gap between germline ends came to 12 bases. This CDR3 spans 15 amino acids. The CDR3 DNA reads as TGTGCCAGCAGCTTAAACTTGGGCTTCAACTATGGCTACACCTTC. The encoded protein is CASSLNLGFNYGYTF.

V gene TRBV6-5 combines with J gene TRBJ2-3; 11 nucleotides align to TRBD2. V was pared by 7 bases and J by 2 bases, with 5 bases of the junction left unmatched. Germline lookup yields CDR1 MNHEY and CDR2 SVGAGI. The CDR3 consists of 15 residues. The CDR3 DNA is TGTGCCAGCAAACTAGCGGGGGCCGCCACAGATACGCAGTATTTT. Translating gives CASKLAGAATDTQYF.

The chain recombines TRBV5-1 with TRBJ2-2; TRBD2 is a possible D gene (7 bases). V was shortened by 5 bases and J by 3 bases, with 8 bases between the two germline ends. The CDR3 loop spans 13 amino acids. Germline assignment: CDR1 SGHRS and CDR2 YFSETQ. CDR3 amino acids: CASRGGHTGELFF. The CDR3 DNA sequence: TGCGCCAGCAGGGGGGGGCACACCGGGGAGCTGTTTTTT. Based on the CDR3 plus reference TRBV5-1 and TRBJ2-2, the full variable domain is KAGVTQTPRYLIKTRGQQVTLSCSPISGHRSVSWYQQTPGQGLQFLFEYFSETQRNKGNFPGRFSGRQFSNSRSEMNVSTLELGDSALYLCASRGGHTGELFFGEGSRLTVL.

The chain recombines TRBV9 with TRBJ1-5, with 7 bases identical to TRBD1. Germline lookup yields CDR1 SGDLS and CDR2 YYNGEE. V was pared by 4 bases and J by 10 bases, with 8 bases of the junction left unmatched. The CDR3 spans 13 residues. CDR3 residues: CASSRGTDVPQHF. The DNA of the CDR3 is TGTGCCAGCAGCCGCGGGACAGACGTTCCCCAGCATTTT.